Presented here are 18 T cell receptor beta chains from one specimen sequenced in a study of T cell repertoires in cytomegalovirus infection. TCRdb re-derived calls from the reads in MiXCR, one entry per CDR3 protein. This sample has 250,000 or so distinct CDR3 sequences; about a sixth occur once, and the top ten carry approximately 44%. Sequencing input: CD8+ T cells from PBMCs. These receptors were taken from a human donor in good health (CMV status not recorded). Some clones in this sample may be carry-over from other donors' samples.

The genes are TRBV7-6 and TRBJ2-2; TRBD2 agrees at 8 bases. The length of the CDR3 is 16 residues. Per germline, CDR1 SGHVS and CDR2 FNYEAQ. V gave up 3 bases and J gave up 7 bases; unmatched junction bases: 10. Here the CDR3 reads CASSLSSGGPGGELFF. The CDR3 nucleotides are TGTGCCAGCAGCTTGAGTTCGGGGGGGCCCGGCGGGGAGCTGTTTTTT. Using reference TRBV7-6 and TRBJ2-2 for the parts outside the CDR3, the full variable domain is GAGVSQSPRYKVTKRGQDVALRCDPISGHVSLYWYRQALGQGPEFLTYFNYEAQQDKSGLPNDRFSAERPEGSISTLTIQRTEQRDSAMYRCASSLSSGGPGGELFFGEGSRLTVL.

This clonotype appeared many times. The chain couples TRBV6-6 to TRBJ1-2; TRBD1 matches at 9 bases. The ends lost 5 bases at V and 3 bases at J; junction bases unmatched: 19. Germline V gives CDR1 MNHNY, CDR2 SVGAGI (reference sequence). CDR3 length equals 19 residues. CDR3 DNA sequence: TGTGCCAGCAGTACGCTACCAGGTTACGGGACAGGGAAAGACTATGGCTACACCTTC. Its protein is CASSTLPGYGTGKDYGYTF.

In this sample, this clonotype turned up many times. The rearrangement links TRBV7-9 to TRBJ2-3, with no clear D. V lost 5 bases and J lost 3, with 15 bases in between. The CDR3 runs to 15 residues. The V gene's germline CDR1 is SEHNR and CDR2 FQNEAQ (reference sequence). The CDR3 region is CASSTDTVRTDTQYF. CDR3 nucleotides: TGTGCCAGCAGCACCGACACCGTCCGAACAGATACGCAGTATTTT.

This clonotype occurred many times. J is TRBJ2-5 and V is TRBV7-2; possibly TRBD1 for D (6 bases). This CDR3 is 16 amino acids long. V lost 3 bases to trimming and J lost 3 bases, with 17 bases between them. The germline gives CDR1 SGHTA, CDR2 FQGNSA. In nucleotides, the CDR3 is TGTGCCAGCAGCTTCCCACCGGACAGCAACGAAGAGACCCAGTACTTC. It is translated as CASSFPPDSNEETQYF.

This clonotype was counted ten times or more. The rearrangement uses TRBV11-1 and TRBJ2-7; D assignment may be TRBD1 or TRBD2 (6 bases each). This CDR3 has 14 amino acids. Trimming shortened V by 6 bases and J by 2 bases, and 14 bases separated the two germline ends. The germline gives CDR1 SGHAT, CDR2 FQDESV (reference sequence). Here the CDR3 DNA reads TGTGCCAGCAGACAACAGGGAGGACCCTACGAGCAGTACTTC. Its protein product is CASRQQGGPYEQYF.

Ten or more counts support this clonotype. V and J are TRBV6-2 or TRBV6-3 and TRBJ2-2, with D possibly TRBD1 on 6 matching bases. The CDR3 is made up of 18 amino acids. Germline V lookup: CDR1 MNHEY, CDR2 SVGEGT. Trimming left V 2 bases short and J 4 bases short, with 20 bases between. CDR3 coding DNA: TGTGCCAGCAGTTACGATAGACAGGCCGTGAACCGCACCGGGGAGCTGTTTTTT. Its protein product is CASSYDRQAVNRTGELFF.

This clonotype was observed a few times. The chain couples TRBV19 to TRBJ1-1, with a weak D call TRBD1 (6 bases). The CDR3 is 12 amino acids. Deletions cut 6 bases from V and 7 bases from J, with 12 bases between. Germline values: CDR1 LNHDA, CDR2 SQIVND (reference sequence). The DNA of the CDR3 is TGTGCCAGTAGCATAACAGGGTTTGAAGCTTTCTTT. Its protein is CASSITGFEAFF.

As DNA, the CDR3 is TGTGCCAGTAGTCTGCGGGGGGCCGGCAATGAGCAGTTCTTC. Translating gives CASSLRGAGNEQFF. The chain links TRBV19 to TRBJ2-1; the match to TRBD2 covers 8 bases. Germline V gives CDR1 LNHDA, CDR2 SQIVND (reference sequence). J gave up 6 bases and V 5 bases, and 6 bases lay outside the gene matches. The length of the CDR3 is 14 residues. Supplemented by reference TRBV19 and TRBJ2-1, the full variable domain reads DGGITQSPKYLFRKEGQNVTLSCEQNLNHDAMYWYRQDPGQGLRLIYYSQIVNDFQKGDIAEGYSVSREKKESFPLTVTSAQKNPTAFYLCASSLRGAGNEQFFGPGTRLTVL.

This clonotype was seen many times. CDR3 DNA: TGTGCCAGCACGGCATCGGGGGCATACGAGCAGTACTTC. It is translated as CASTASGAYEQYF. The J gene is TRBJ2-7, the V gene TRBV6-1; D may correspond to TRBD1 or TRBD2 (6 bases each). Looked up from germline, CDR1 is MNHNS and CDR2 is SASEGT. This CDR3 has 13 amino acids. The V and J ends lost 7 bases and 4 bases respectively, with 14 bases between them.

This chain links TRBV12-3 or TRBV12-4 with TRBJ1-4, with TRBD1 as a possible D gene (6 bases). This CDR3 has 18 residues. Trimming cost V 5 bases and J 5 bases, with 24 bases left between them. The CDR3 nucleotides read TGTGCCAGCAGTCCCCCCCCGGGGGGGCCGGTAGGGAATGAAAAACTGTTTTTT. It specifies CASSPPPGGPVGNEKLFF.

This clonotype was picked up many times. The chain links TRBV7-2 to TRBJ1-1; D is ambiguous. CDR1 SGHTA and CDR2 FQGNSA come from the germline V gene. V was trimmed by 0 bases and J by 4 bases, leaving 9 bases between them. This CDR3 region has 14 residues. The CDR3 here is CASSLARAGTEAFF. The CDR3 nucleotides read TGTGCCAGCAGCTTAGCCCGGGCGGGCACTGAAGCTTTCTTT.

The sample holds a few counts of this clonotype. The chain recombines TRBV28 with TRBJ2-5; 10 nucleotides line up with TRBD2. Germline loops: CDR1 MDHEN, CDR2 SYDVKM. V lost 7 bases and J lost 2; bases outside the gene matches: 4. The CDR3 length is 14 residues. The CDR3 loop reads CASMQRGGQETQYF. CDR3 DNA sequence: TGTGCCAGCATGCAGCGGGGGGGGCAAGAGACCCAGTACTTC.

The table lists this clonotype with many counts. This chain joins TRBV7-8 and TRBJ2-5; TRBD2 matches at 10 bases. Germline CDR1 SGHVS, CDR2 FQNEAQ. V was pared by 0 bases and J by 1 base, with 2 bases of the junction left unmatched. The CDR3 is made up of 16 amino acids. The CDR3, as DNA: TGTGCCAGCAGCTTAGCGCTAGCGGGGGCCCAAGAGACCCAGTACTTC. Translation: CASSLALAGAQETQYF.

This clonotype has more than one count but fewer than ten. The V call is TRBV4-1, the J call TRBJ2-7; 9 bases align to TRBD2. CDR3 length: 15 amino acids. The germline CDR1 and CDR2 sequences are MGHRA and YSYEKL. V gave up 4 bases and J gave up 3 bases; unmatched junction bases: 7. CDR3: CASSPPLAGLYEQYF. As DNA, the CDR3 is TGCGCCAGCAGCCCCCCTCTAGCGGGGCTCTACGAGCAGTACTTC.

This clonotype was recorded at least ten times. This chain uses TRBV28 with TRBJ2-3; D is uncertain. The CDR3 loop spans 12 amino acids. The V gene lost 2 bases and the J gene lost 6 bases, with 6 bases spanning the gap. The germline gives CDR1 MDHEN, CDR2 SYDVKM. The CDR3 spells CASSLLFDTQYF. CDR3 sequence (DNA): TGTGCCAGCAGTTTACTCTTCGATACGCAGTATTTT.

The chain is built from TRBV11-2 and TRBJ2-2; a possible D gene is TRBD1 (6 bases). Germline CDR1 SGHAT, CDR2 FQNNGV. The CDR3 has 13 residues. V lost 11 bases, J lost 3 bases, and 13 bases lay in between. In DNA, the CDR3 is TGTGCCTTGGTAGAGGGGGACACCGGGGAGCTGTTTTTT. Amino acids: CALVEGDTGELFF.

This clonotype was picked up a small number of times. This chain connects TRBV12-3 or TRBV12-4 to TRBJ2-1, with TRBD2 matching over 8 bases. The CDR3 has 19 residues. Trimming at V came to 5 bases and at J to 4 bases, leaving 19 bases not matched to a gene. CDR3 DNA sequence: TGTGCCAGCAGTCCACACCCCCCTGAACTAGCGGTAGATTACAATGAGCAGTTCTTC. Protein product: CASSPHPPELAVDYNEQFF.

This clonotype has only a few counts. This CDR3 reads CASSQDSQVGGYTF. The CDR3 DNA is TGCGCCAGCAGCCAAGATTCACAGGTCGGGGGCTACACCTTC. The V gene is TRBV4-3, the J gene TRBJ1-2; a possible D gene is TRBD1 (5 bases). Germline lookup yields CDR1 LGHNA and CDR2 YSLEER. The CDR3 contains 14 residues. The germline V and J ends were trimmed by 0 bases and 8 bases, with 13 bases remaining between them.